Sequencing of this TCR beta chain was carried out in a study of cytomegalovirus exposure and HLA in healthy donors. Whole-study results and caveats: Information on immune exposure was restricted to one variable (CMV serostatus). With later analysis, a missense DCLRE1C variant became linked to TCR beta V- and J-gene trimming.

PCR amplification relied on 60 Vbeta primers (plus 13 Jbeta primers). In the original processing: An analysis that came later counted 77 million or so unique TCR beta chains, around 12 million shared. The table came from immunoSEQ multiplex PCR; TCRdb's copy has only in-frame clones and leaves some out. The DNA gave D and trimming, while V, J and clone size come from that table. The sample has fewer than 90,000 clones; 78% are singletons. As regards this clone: Its antigen remains unknown. Other DNA sequences of this sample code for an identical CDR3.

The sequencing input was PBMCs. The TCR was taken from a male donor in good health and CMV-seropositive.

In nucleotides, the CDR3 is TGTGCCAGCAGTTACTCAACAGGGTACGAGCAGTACTTC. As protein: CASSYSTGYEQYF. The J gene is TRBJ2-7, the V gene TRBV6-5, with D perhaps matching TRBD1 (6 bases). In germline, CDR1 is MNHEY, CDR2 SVGAGI. This CDR3 comprises 13 residues. V lost 0 bases to trimming and J lost 4 bases, with 7 bases between them.